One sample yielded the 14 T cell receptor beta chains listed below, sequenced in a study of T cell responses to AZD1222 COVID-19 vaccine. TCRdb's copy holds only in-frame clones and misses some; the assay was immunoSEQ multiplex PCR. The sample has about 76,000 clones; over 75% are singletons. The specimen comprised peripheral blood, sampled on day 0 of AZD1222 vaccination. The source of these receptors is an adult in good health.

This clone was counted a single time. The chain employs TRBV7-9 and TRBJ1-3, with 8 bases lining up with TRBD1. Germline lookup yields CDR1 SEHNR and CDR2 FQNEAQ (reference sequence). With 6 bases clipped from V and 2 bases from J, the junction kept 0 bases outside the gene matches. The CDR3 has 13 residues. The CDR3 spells CASRTGAGNTIYF. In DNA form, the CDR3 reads TGTGCCAGCAGGACAGGGGCTGGAAACACCATATATTTT.

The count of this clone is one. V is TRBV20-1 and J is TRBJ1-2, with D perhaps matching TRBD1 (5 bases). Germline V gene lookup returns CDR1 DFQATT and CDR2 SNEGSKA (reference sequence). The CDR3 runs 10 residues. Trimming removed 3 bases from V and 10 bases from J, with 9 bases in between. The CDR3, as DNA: TGCAGTGCTAGGCGGACACTCTACACCTTC. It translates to CSARRTLYTF.

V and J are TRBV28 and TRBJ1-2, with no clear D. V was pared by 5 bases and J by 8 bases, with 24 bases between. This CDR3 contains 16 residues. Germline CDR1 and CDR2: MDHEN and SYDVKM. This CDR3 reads CASSPSPTGARGGYTF. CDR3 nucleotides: TGTGCCAGCAGTCCCTCACCAACGGGAGCCCGAGGGGGCTACACCTTC.

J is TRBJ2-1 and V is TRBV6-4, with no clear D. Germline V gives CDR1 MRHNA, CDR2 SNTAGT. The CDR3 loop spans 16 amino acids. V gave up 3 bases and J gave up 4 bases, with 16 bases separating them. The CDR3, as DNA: TGTGCCAGCAGTGAGGCATCGGGCTCCGATTACAATGAGCAGTTCTTC. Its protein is CASSEASGSDYNEQFF.

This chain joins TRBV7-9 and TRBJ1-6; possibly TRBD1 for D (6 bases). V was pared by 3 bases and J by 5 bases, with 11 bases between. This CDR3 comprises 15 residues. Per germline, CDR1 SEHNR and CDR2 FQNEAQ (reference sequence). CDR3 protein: CASSFGQIDNSPLHF. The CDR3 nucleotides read TGTGCCAGCAGCTTCGGACAGATAGATAATTCACCCCTCCACTTT.

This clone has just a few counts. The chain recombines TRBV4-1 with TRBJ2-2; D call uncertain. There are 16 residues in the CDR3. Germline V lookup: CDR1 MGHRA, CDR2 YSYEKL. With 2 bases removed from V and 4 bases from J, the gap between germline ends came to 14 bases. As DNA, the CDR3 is TGCGCCAGCAGCCAACTGCTCTTAGGTTCCACCGGGGAGCTGTTTTTT. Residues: CASSQLLLGSTGELFF.

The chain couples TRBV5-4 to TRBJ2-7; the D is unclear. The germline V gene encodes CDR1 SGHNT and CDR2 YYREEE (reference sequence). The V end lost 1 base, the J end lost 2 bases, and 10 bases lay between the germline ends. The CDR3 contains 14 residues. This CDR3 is CASSLRVRPYEQYV. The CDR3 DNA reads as TGTGCCAGCAGCTTGAGGGTCAGACCCTACGAGCAGTACGTC.

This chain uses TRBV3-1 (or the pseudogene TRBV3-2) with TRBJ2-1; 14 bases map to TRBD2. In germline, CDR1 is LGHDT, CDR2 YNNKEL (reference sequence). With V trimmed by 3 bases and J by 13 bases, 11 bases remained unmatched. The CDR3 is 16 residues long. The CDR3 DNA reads TGTGCCAGCAGCCACCCCGGGACTAGCGGGGGAGGGGGACAGTTCTTC. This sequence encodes CASSHPGTSGGGGQFF.

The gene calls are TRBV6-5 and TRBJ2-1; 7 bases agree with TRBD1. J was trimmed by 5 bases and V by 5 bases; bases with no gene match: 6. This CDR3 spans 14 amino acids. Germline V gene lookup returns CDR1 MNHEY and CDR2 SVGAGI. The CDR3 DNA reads TGTGCCAGCAGTCTGGGACAGACGGACAATGAGCAGTTCTTC. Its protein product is CASSLGQTDNEQFF.

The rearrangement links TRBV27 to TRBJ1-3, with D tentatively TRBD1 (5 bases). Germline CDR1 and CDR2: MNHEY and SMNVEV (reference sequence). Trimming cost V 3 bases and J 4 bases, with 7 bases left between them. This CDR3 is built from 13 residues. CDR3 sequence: CASSFGQGNTIYF. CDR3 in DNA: TGTGCCAGCAGTTTCGGACAAGGAAACACCATATATTTT.

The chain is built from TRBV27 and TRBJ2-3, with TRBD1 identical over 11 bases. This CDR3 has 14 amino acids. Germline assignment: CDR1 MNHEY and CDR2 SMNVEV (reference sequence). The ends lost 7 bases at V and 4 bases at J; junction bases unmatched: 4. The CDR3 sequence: CASKGQGASDTQYF. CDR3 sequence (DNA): TGTGCCAGCAAAGGACAGGGGGCTTCAGATACGCAGTATTTT.

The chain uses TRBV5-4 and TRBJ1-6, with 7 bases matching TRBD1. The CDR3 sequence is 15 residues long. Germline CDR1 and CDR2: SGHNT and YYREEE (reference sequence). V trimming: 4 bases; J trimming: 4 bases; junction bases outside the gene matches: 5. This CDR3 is CASSLTGWYNSPLHF. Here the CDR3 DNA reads TGTGCCAGCAGCCTGACAGGGTGGTATAATTCACCCCTCCACTTT.

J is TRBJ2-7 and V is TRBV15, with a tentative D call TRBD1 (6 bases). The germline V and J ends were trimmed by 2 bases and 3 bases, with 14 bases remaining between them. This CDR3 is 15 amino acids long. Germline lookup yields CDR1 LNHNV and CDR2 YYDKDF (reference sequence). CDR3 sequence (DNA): TGTGCCACCAGCAGAAACCGGGACACATACTACGAGCAGTACTTC. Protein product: CATSRNRDTYYEQYF.

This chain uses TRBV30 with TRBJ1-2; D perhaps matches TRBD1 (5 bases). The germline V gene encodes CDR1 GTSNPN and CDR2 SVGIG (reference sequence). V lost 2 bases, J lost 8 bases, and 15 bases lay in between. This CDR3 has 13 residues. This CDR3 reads CAWSTQGTLGYTF. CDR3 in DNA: TGTGCCTGGAGTACCCAAGGGACTTTAGGCTACACCTTC. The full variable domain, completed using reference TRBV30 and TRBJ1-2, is SQTIHQWPATLVQPVGSPLSLECTVEGTSNPNLYWYRQAAGRGLQLLFYSVGIGQISSEVPQNLSASRPQDRQFILSSKKLLLSDSGFYLCAWSTQGTLGYTFGSGTRLTVV.